The 7 T cell receptor beta chains listed next were all sequenced from one sample in a study of blood T cells in healthy people across ages (dated by TCRdb to between 2014 and 2016). The method was 5' RACE. The instrument given in TCRdb is Illumina HiSeq 2500. A second PCR of roughly 6 to 12 cycles was run with a J-beta primer mix and a sample-barcoded 5' primer. Clones were called with MiXCR by TCRdb after fastp trimmed the public reads at Q25, and only in-frame beta chains were retained. Every CDR3 protein is listed once, alongside the most common genes and DNA of its rows. This sample gives about 730,000 distinct CDR3 sequences in total; about 40% of them show up just once. In total, the top ten clones hold around a fifth of the sample. Sequencing was done on a sample of blood. The receptors stem from an older woman in good health.

This sequence joins TRBV7-2 and TRBJ2-7; 8 bases are a match to TRBD2. The end of the DNA fits TRBJ2-4 better, so the J call may be wrong. Germline V lookup: CDR1 SGHTA, CDR2 FQGNSA. CDR3 length: 16 residues. CDR3 protein: CASSSPEREKLSIQYF. The CDR3 nucleotides are TGTGCCAGCAGCTCCCCTGAGCGGGAGAAATTGTCCATTCAGTACTTC.

The V gene is TRBV21-1, the J gene TRBJ2-5; TRBD2, the table's D call, was not compared with the DNA. The J call may be wrong; the DNA end is better matched by TRBJ2-7. TRBV21-1 is flagged as a pseudogene. This CDR3 spans 16 amino acids. DNA of the CDR3: TGTGCCAGCAAGTCCTCGAGCTCGCACGGGAACTACGAGCAGTACTTC. Translating gives CASKSSSSHGNYEQYF.

In regard to this clonotype: One base away lies a much larger clone, so this may be a sequencing read error. The genes are TRBV20-1 and TRBJ1-4; 8 bases agree with TRBD1. Germline CDR1 DFQATT, CDR2 SNEGSKA (reference sequence). The CDR3 is made up of 14 amino acids. The CDR3 loop reads CGATGQGLSEKLFF. CDR3 in DNA: TGCGGTGCTACTGGACAGGGTTTAAGTGAAAAACTGTTTTTT.

The genes are TRBV7-2 and TRBJ2-5, with 7 bases matching TRBD1. The CDR3 has 12 residues. V shed 5 bases, J shed 10 bases, and the junction held 7 bases outside the gene matches. The germline V gene encodes CDR1 SGHTA and CDR2 FQGNSA. The CDR3 is CASSRQGRSQYF. The CDR3 DNA reads as TGTGCCAGCAGCCGACAGGGTCGGAGCCAGTACTTC. The full variable domain, completed using reference TRBV7-2 and TRBJ2-5, is GAGVSQSPSNKVTEKGKDVELRCDPISGHTALYWYRQSLGQGLEFLIYFQGNSAPDKSGLPSDRFSAERTGGSVSTLTIQRTQQEDSAVYLCASSRQGRSQYFGPGTRLLVL.

The rearrangement links TRBV20-1 to TRBJ2-1; the D is unclear. With 5 bases removed from V and 1 base from J, the gap between germline ends came to 12 bases. This CDR3 region has 14 residues. The germline gives CDR1 DFQATT, CDR2 SNEGSKA (reference sequence). The CDR3 loop reads CSAHTLGSYNEQFF. Here the CDR3 DNA reads TGCAGTGCTCACACTCTCGGGTCCTACAATGAGCAGTTCTTC.

This clonotype was seen more than once but under ten times. J is TRBJ2-5 and V is TRBV12-3 or TRBV12-4; D ambiguous. V was pared by 5 bases and J by 7 bases, with 14 bases between. The CDR3 runs to 13 residues. CDR3 bases: TGTGCCAGCAGTGTAGGTTTCACGGGGACCCAGTACTTC. Translating it yields CASSVGFTGTQYF.

The sample holds a few counts of this clonotype. J is TRBJ2-1 and V is TRBV20-1; D might be TRBD2 (7 bases). Looked up from germline, CDR1 is DFQATT and CDR2 is SNEGSKA (reference sequence). Trimming cost V 3 bases and J 0 bases, with 12 bases left between them. This CDR3 has 15 residues. Written as DNA, the CDR3 is TGCAGTGCTAGCGGGGGGCTGGGCTCCTACAATGAGCAGTTCTTC. Encoded protein: CSASGGLGSYNEQFF.